A single sample is the source of the 6 T cell receptor beta chains below, sequenced in a study of cytomegalovirus exposure and HLA in healthy donors. Use of 60 Vbeta and 13 Jbeta primers characterized the PCR. The data were produced by immunoSEQ multiplex PCR, yet TCRdb's version contains in-frame clones alone and is incomplete. The sample has fewer than 50,000 clones, around three fifths seen once; the top ten hold roughly 18%. Sequencing was done on a sample of PBMCs. These receptors came from a man in his forties or fifties in good health and CMV-seropositive.

The rearrangement links TRBV6-5 to TRBJ1-1; D ambiguous. This CDR3 is built from 14 residues. CDR1 and CDR2 (germline): MNHEY, SVGAGI. V dropped 5 bases and J dropped 9 bases, with 19 bases sitting between them. CDR3 region: CASSMATATGKAFF. The DNA for the CDR3 is TGTGCCAGCAGTATGGCGACGGCTACGGGGAAAGCTTTCTTT.

CDR3 sequence (DNA): TGTGCCAGCAGCCCGGACAGGGGAGGGGAGACCCAGTACTTC. Its protein product is CASSPDRGGETQYF. V and J are TRBV5-6 and TRBJ2-5, with TRBD1 matching 9 bases. The V segment lost 4 bases and the J segment 5 bases; nucleotides outside the gene matches: 6. CDR1 and CDR2 from the germline V gene are SGHDT and YYEEEE. This CDR3 contains 14 residues.

V and J are TRBV7-9 and TRBJ2-7; 8 positions match TRBD1. This CDR3 contains 13 residues. Looked up from germline, CDR1 is SEHNR and CDR2 is FQNEAQ (reference sequence). Germline trimming cut 6 bases from V and 5 bases from J; bases unmatched to any gene: 6. The CDR3 coding sequence is TGTGCCAGCAGGCCTGCAGGGGGCGACGAGCAGTACTTC. As protein: CASRPAGGDEQYF.

About this clone itself: The junction departs from germline at one end; a sequencing error may be responsible. The chain links TRBV29-1 to TRBJ2-3; a possible D gene is TRBD1 (6 bases). Germline V CDR1 and CDR2: SQVTM, ANQGSEA. This CDR3 contains 14 residues. DNA for the CDR3: TGCAGCTTCGGATGGGGCAGGGGCACCGATACGCAGTATTTT. Residues: CSFGWGRGTDTQYF.

V and J are TRBV30 and TRBJ2-2, with D tentatively TRBD2 (7 bases). The CDR3 totals 15 residues. Germline CDR1 is GTSNPN and CDR2 is SVGIG (reference sequence). V lost 7 bases, J lost 0 bases, and 15 bases lay in between. The CDR3 reads CASGGRAANTGELFF. The CDR3, as DNA: TGTGCCTCCGGGGGGCGGGCCGCGAACACCGGGGAGCTGTTTTTT.

The rearrangement uses TRBV4-1 and TRBJ2-7; no firm D call. There are 13 residues in the CDR3. The ends were cut back, 0 bases at V and 9 bases at J, with 12 bases in the middle. CDR1 and CDR2 (germline): MGHRA, YSYEKL. This chain's CDR3 is CASSQDRQRGQYF. The CDR3 nucleotides are TGCGCCAGCAGCCAAGATCGGCAGCGCGGGCAGTACTTC.